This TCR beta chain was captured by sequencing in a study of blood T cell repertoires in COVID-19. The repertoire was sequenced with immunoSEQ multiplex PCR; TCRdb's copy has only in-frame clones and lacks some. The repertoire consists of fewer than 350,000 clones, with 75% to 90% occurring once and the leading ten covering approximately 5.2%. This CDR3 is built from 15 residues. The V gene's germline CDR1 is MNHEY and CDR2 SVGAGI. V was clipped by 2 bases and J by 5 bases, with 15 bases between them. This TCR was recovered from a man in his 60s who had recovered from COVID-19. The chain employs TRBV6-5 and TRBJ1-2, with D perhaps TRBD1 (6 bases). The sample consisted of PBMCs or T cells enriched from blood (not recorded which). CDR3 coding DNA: TGTGCCAGCAGTTACATTCGGACAGTTAAGTATGGCTACACCTTC. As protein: CASSYIRTVKYGYTF.